A selection of T cell receptor beta chains follows, all from one sample in a study of spatial heterogeneity in lung cancer. MiXCR was run by TCRdb on the 5' RACE reads, yielding one entry per CDR3 protein. The table lists roughly 11,000 distinct CDR3 sequences, about 17% of them singletons. The sample consisted of PBMCs, taken at surgery. The receptors were gathered from a male donor with early-stage non-small cell lung cancer. CDR3s include the opening cysteine and the closing phenylalanine or tryptophan. D genes are given only for firm matches. Not all rows give a size; the values are once, few, many and, for expanded clones, a class.

clone_size j_call d_call v_call cdr3_nt cdr3_aa
many TRBJ2-5 - TRBV6-2/TRBV6-3 TGTGCCAGCAGTTACTGGAAGGGTGTAGAGACCCAGTACTTC CASSYWKGVETQYF
hyperexpanded TRBJ1-1 - TRBV28 TGTGCCAGCAGTTTTGGGGTTTTTGGTACTGAAGCTTTCTTT CASSFGVFGTEAFF
- TRBJ2-7 - TRBV11-2 TGTGCCAGCAGCTTAGGAATAAACGAGCAGTACTTC CASSLGINEQYF
medium-sized TRBJ2-2 - TRBV18 TGTGCCAGCTCACCGAATGACGGATTCACCGGGGAGCTGTTTTTT CASSPNDGFTGELFF
- TRBJ2-3 - TRBV12-3/TRBV12-4 TGTGCCAGCAGTTTAAGCCAGGCCGCAGATACGCAGTATTTT CASSLSQAADTQYF
medium-sized TRBJ1-2 TRBD1 TRBV2 TGTGCCAGCAGTGAATGGACAGGGAGAAACTATGGCTACACCTTC CASSEWTGRNYGYTF
few TRBJ1-1 - TRBV5-4 TGTGCCAGCAGCCCGCAGACAGTAAAGGGCACTGAAGCTTTCTTT CASSPQTVKGTEAFF
- TRBJ2-7 - TRBV24-1 TGTGCCACCAGTGATTTGCGCGGGCGCGAGCAGTACTTC CATSDLRGREQYF
many TRBJ2-6 TRBD1 TRBV19 TGTGCCAGTAGTATTTGGGCAGGGGGCTCCGGGGCCAACGTCCTGACTTTC CASSIWAGGSGANVLTF
once TRBJ2-7 - TRBV20-1 TGCAGTGCTAGTTTTGGTGGTAGCTCCTACGAGCAGTACTTC CSASFGGSSYEQYF
- TRBJ2-5 - TRBV3-1 TGTGCCAGCAGCCAAGATCCCACTCGCCGGGAGACCCAGTACTTC CASSQDPTRRETQYF
medium-sized TRBJ2-1 TRBD2 TRBV20-1 TGCAGTGCTAGAGTACGGCTAGCGGGAGGGCCAGGAGAGCAGTTCTTC CSARVRLAGGPGEQFF
few TRBJ2-3 - TRBV19 TGTGCCAGTAGTATAAAGCTTGGCGATACGCAGTATTTT CASSIKLGDTQYF
many TRBJ2-3 TRBD2 TRBV20-1 TGCAGTGCTAGTTACCGCGGGAGGGCGTTCGATACGCAGTATTTT CSASYRGRAFDTQYF
- TRBJ2-7 TRBD2 TRBV28 TGTGCCAGCATCCCGGCCGGGACTAAATACGAGCAGTACTTC CASIPAGTKYEQYF
many TRBJ2-5 TRBD2 TRBV7-8 TGTGCCAGCAGCTCCTCTAGCGGGAGACAAGAGACCCAGTACTTC CASSSSSGRQETQYF
many TRBJ2-7 - TRBV19 TGTGCCAGTAGTATAAACGCCCTCTCAGGGTACGAGCAGTACTTC CASSINALSGYEQYF
- TRBJ2-3 - TRBV6-2/TRBV6-3 TGTGCCAGCAGCGTCCGGGGCACAGATACGCAGTATTTT CASSVRGTDTQYF
- TRBJ2-7 - TRBV7-3 TGTGCCAGCAGTCCGTGGCCTTTAAGCTCCTACGAGCAGTACTTC CASSPWPLSSYEQYF
- TRBJ2-1 - TRBV29-1 TGCAGCGTTGTCAGTCCCAAGGAGCAGTTCTTC CSVVSPKEQFF
many TRBJ2-1 TRBD2 TRBV7-6 TGTGCCAGCAGCTTAGGTGGAGGGACTACCCGAGGTGAGCAGTTCTTC CASSLGGGTTRGEQFF
few TRBJ2-3 TRBD1 TRBV7-9 TGTGCCAGCAGCCACGGACAGGGGCACACAGATACGCAGTATTTT CASSHGQGHTDTQYF
- TRBJ2-7 - TRBV5-8 TGTGCCAGCAGCCACAACAGGTACGGTGTCGAGCAGTACTTC CASSHNRYGVEQYF
- TRBJ2-7 TRBD1 TRBV12-3/TRBV12-4 TGTGCCAGCAGTTTGGGAAAAACAGGGGGCTACGAGCAGTACTTC CASSLGKTGGYEQYF
medium-sized TRBJ2-2 TRBD2 TRBV28 TGTGCCAGCAGTTTATTCGATCTAGCGGGAGGCCCCGGGGAGCTGTTTTTT CASSLFDLAGGPGELFF
few TRBJ1-4 - TRBV6-1 TGTGCCAGCGGGGGGGAGGGCTCTCTAAATGAAAAACTGTTTTTT CASGGEGSLNEKLFF
few TRBJ2-5 TRBD2 TRBV6-1 TGTGCCAGCAGGGGAGCGGGAGGCGAGACCCAGTACTTC CASRGAGGETQYF
few TRBJ1-6 - TRBV19 TGTGCCAGTAGAAGCGGGGATAATTCACCCCTCCACTTT CASRSGDNSPLHF
few TRBJ2-1 - TRBV7-3 TGTGCCAGCAGCTCCGCCGGGAGCACCTACAATGAGCAGTTCTTC CASSSAGSTYNEQFF
few TRBJ2-1 TRBD1 TRBV20-1 TGCAGCCACGCCAGGGGGAATGAGCAGTTCTTC CSHARGNEQFF
- TRBJ2-7 TRBD1 TRBV18 TGTGCCAGCTCACCACGTACAGGGGGTGATGAGCAGTACTTC CASSPRTGGDEQYF
- TRBJ1-5 TRBD1 TRBV20-1 TGCAGTGCTAGACAGGGACAGAGCAATCAGCCCCAGCATTTT CSARQGQSNQPQHF
few TRBJ2-7 - TRBV5-1 TGCGCCAGCAGCCCCGTGGGGGATTCTCCTACGGAGCAGTACTTC CASSPVGDSPTEQYF
few TRBJ1-5 - TRBV24-1 TGTGCCACCAGTGGCCGAGGCACCAATCAGCCCCAGCATTTT CATSGRGTNQPQHF
- TRBJ1-2 - TRBV19 TGTGCCAGTAGTATGGGCATCGGTGATGGCTACACCTTC CASSMGIGDGYTF
many TRBJ1-2 TRBD1 TRBV18 TGTGCCAGCCTGGACAGGGATGGCTATGGCTACACCTTC CASLDRDGYGYTF
many TRBJ1-4 - TRBV5-1 TGCGCCAGCAGCGGAAGCTCGGGAAGTGAAAAACTGTTTTTT CASSGSSGSEKLFF
few TRBJ2-7 - TRBV10-3 TGTGCCATCAGTGAGCCCACAGGTTATTCCTACGAGCAGTACTTC CAISEPTGYSYEQYF
many TRBJ2-7 - TRBV20-1 TGCAGTGCGGAGGGCGGGATAGCCCACGAGCAGTACTTC CSAEGGIAHEQYF
- TRBJ2-7 TRBD2 TRBV29-1 TGCAGCGTTGAACCCCAACTAGCGGGGGAGCAGTACTTC CSVEPQLAGEQYF
many TRBJ2-7 - TRBV28 TGTGCCAGCATCTCAGGGGGGGCCTACGAGCAGTACTTC CASISGGAYEQYF
few TRBJ2-3 - TRBV29-1 TGCAGCGTAGGACTCGTCCGCACAGATACGCAGTATTTT CSVGLVRTDTQYF
- TRBJ2-7 TRBD2 TRBV28 TGTGCCAGCAGCCGGGGGGGGAGCTACGAGCAGTACTTC CASSRGGSYEQYF
- TRBJ1-4 TRBD1 TRBV18 TGTGCCAGCTCACCACGGACAGGGGGCGTCGAAAAACTGTTTTTT CASSPRTGGVEKLFF
few TRBJ2-7 - TRBV20-1 TGCAGTGCTAAATGGTGGGACTTCTCCTACGAGCAGTACTTC CSAKWWDFSYEQYF